The 19 T cell receptor beta chains below were found in one sample sequenced in a study of CD4 and CD8 cells across lung adenocarcinoma regions. MiXCR, applied by TCRdb to the PCR reads, yields one record per CDR3 protein. The sample records about 5,500 distinct CDR3 sequences, roughly 50% being singletons. What was sequenced was CD8+ T cells from the margin of a lung tumor. These receptors came from a male donor with lung adenocarcinoma. The CD4 and CD8 labels of this study may be unreliable.

With respect to this clonotype: A much larger clone sits a single nucleotide away, making a read error possible. The DNA for the CDR3 is TGTGCCAGCAGTTACTCGGGCGGGGGGTTACAGACCCAGTTCTTC. Amino acids: CASSYSGGGLQTQFF. The rearrangement joins TRBV6-5 to TRBJ2-1, with TRBD2 matching over 8 bases. This CDR3 has 15 amino acids. Germline V lookup: CDR1 MNHEY, CDR2 SVGAGI. J gave up 13 bases and V 0 bases, and 11 bases lay outside the gene matches.

The chain is built from TRBV7-6 and TRBJ2-5; D uncertain. The germline gives CDR1 SGHVS, CDR2 FNYEAQ. The CDR3 contains 13 residues. The V and J ends lost 1 base and 1 base respectively, with 4 bases between them. DNA for the CDR3: TGTGCCAGCAGCTTAGAGCTCCAAGAGACCCAGTACTTC. This translates into CASSLELQETQYF.

This clonotype was detected ten times or more. The chain recombines TRBV7-2 with TRBJ1-1; D is possibly TRBD1 (5 bases). The CDR3 length is 14 residues. Germline CDR1 is SGHTA and CDR2 is FQGNSA. V gave up 1 base and J gave up 5 bases, with 11 bases separating them. Written as DNA, the CDR3 is TGTGCCAGCAGCTTAGATCAGGGTCGAACTGAAGCTTTCTTT. This translates into CASSLDQGRTEAFF.

This clonotype has a count of ten or more. This rearrangement joins TRBV14 to TRBJ2-3; possibly TRBD1 or TRBD2 for D (5 bases each). V was cut by 1 base and J by 8 bases, with 10 bases left in between. Germline values: CDR1 SGHDN, CDR2 FVKESK. The CDR3 totals 13 residues. CDR3 sequence: CASSQGIGATQYF. DNA of the CDR3: TGTGCCAGCAGCCAAGGAATCGGGGCTACGCAGTATTTT.

This clonotype was counted only a few times. V and J are TRBV7-9 and TRBJ2-5; 8 bases line up with TRBD1. The CDR3 length is 16 residues. From germline, CDR1 is SEHNR and CDR2 FQNEAQ (reference sequence). The J segment lost 5 bases and the V segment lost 3 bases, leaving 11 bases of the junction unmatched. Here the CDR3 DNA reads TGTGCCAGCAGCTTTGGGGTGACAGGGGCGGGGGAGACCCAGTACTTC. This sequence encodes CASSFGVTGAGETQYF.

This clonotype turned up a few times. The chain employs TRBV11-3 and TRBJ2-1; 8 positions match TRBD1. The J call may not be correct, given that the DNA end is closer to TRBJ2-7. The V gene's germline CDR1 is SGHNT and CDR2 YENEEA. The CDR3 runs 15 residues. CDR3 in DNA: TGTGCCAGCAGCACCTATCTTGGACAGGGATACGAGCAGTACTTC. It is translated as CASSTYLGQGYEQYF.

V gene TRBV4-1 combines with J gene TRBJ2-1; TRBD2 aligns across 9 bases. CDR1 and CDR2 from the germline V gene are MGHRA and YSYEKL. The CDR3 runs 15 residues. The ends lost 6 bases at V and 6 bases at J; junction bases unmatched: 9. CDR3 bases: TGCGCCAGCAGACAGGGTCTAGCGGGATCCAATGAGCAGTTCTTC. Encoded protein: CASRQGLAGSNEQFF.

J is TRBJ2-5 and V is TRBV6-1; unclear D gene. The end of the DNA is better explained by TRBJ2-7, so the J call may be wrong. Germline V gene lookup returns CDR1 MNHNS and CDR2 SASEGT. The CDR3 extends over 14 amino acids. The CDR3 sequence: CASTRPEAVGEQYF. CDR3 in DNA: TGTGCCAGCACGAGACCCGAGGCAGTTGGCGAGCAGTACTTC.

This clonotype has just a few counts. CDR3 sequence: CASTPGGISTDTQYF. The DNA for the CDR3 is TGTGCCAGCACCCCCGGCGGAATTAGCACAGATACGCAGTATTTT. The V and J genes are TRBV9 and TRBJ2-3; D gene ambiguous. Germline V gene sequence: CDR1 SGDLS, CDR2 YYNGEE. Trimming left V 6 bases short and J 0 bases short, with 14 bases between. The CDR3 runs to 15 residues.

As DNA, the CDR3 is TGTGCCAGCAGTTACTGGAAGGGCGATGAGCAGTTCTTC. It specifies CASSYWKGDEQFF. The chain has TRBV6-5 and TRBJ2-1; D gene ambiguous. The CDR3 consists of 13 residues. Germline CDR1 is MNHEY and CDR2 is SVGAGI. The V and J ends lost 1 base and 8 bases respectively, with 9 bases between them.

The rearrangement links TRBV3-1 to TRBJ2-3, with 8 nucleotides matching TRBD2. The CDR3 length is 14 residues. J gave up 3 bases and V 1 base, and 0 bases lay outside the gene matches. The V gene's germline CDR1 is LGHDT and CDR2 YNNKEL (reference sequence). Here the CDR3 DNA reads TGTGCCAGCAGCCAAGCGGGGGGGACAGATACGCAGTATTTT. Translation gives CASSQAGGTDTQYF.

This clonotype was detected only a few times. The chain recombines TRBV10-3 with TRBJ2-1; 9 bases map to TRBD2. The CDR3 covers 16 residues. The germline V gene has CDR1 ENHRY and CDR2 SYGVKD. V lost 2 bases and J lost 3; bases outside the gene matches: 5. The CDR3 region is CAISEMTSGLYNEQFF. In DNA form, the CDR3 reads TGTGCCATCAGTGAGATGACTAGCGGCCTCTACAATGAGCAGTTCTTC.

The chain combines TRBV6-5 with TRBJ2-1; 7 bases are a match to TRBD1. V trimming: 4 bases; J trimming: 5 bases; junction bases outside the gene matches: 2. Germline lookup yields CDR1 MNHEY and CDR2 SVGAGI. This CDR3 contains 13 residues. The CDR3 is CASSSTGNNEQFF. The CDR3 DNA reads TGTGCCAGCAGTTCGACAGGGAACAATGAGCAGTTCTTC.

The chain joins TRBV30 to TRBJ2-5; D unclear. Trimming pared 3 bases from V and 5 bases from J, leaving 16 bases between. The CDR3 loop spans 14 amino acids. Per the germline V gene, CDR1 is GTSNPN and CDR2 is SVGIG (reference sequence). The CDR3 loop reads CAWRNVGLGETQYF. Here the CDR3 DNA reads TGTGCCTGGAGAAATGTGGGGTTGGGGGAGACCCAGTACTTC.

The V and J genes are TRBV7-3 and TRBJ2-1, with 8 nucleotides matching TRBD2. Matching the DNA end better, TRBJ2-7 makes the J call doubtful. This CDR3 is 16 amino acids long. CDR1 SGHTA and CDR2 FQGTGA come from the germline V gene. The CDR3 sequence is CASSPTGTSMAYEQYF. The DNA of the CDR3 is TGTGCCAGCAGTCCGACCGGGACTAGTATGGCCTACGAGCAGTACTTC.

This clonotype is medium-sized (0.01 to 0.1%) in the sample. V usage is TRBV6-1 and J usage is TRBJ2-3; 7 bases match TRBD1. Looked up from germline, CDR1 is MNHNS and CDR2 is SASEGT. The CDR3 is made up of 14 amino acids. The J segment lost 3 bases and the V segment lost 7 bases, leaving 7 bases of the junction unmatched. The CDR3 nucleotides are TGTGCCAGCAAACCGGGACAGTCAACAGATACGCAGTATTTT. The encoded protein is CASKPGQSTDTQYF.

The chain employs TRBV10-2 and TRBJ2-1; 13 nucleotides match TRBD2. Trimming removed 6 bases from V and 5 bases from J; junction bases left unmatched: 1. CDR3 length: 14 amino acids. Germline values: CDR1 WSHSY, CDR2 SAAADI. This CDR3 reads CASRGLAGNNEQFF. As DNA, the CDR3 is TGCGCCAGCAGGGGACTAGCGGGGAACAATGAGCAGTTCTTC.

This clonotype has at least ten counts. J is TRBJ2-5 and V is TRBV7-2, with D perhaps matching TRBD1 or TRBD2 (5 bases each). In germline, CDR1 is SGHTA, CDR2 FQGNSA. V lost 3 bases and J 5 bases, leaving 13 bases between the germline ends. The CDR3 sequence is 14 residues long. In DNA form, the CDR3 reads TGTGCCAGCAGCTTGACCCCTTGGGGGGAGACCCAGTACTTC. Translating it yields CASSLTPWGETQYF.

The chain couples TRBV12-3 or TRBV12-4 to TRBJ2-7; maybe TRBD2 (6 bases). Trimming stripped 5 bases from V and 0 bases from J, with 14 bases between. There are 15 residues in the CDR3. CDR3 nucleotide sequence: TGTGCCAGCAGTCGGGACTCTGGGAGCTCCTACGAGCAGTACTTC. This translates into CASSRDSGSSYEQYF.